A selection of T cell receptor beta chains follows, all from one sample in a study of human T cells and chemical hapten exposure. TCRdb processed the RACE reads anew with MiXCR; each CDR3 protein has one entry. The sample has 79,000 or so distinct CDR3 sequences; 10% are singletons. The sequencing here drew on whole blood, taken in connection with sensitization to the hapten diphenylcyclopropenone (DPC). These receptors originate from a woman between 50 and 59 years old with alopecia areata. Some clones in this sample may be carry-over from other donors' samples. Each CDR3 is given with its conserved first and last residue. The order of the fields is J gene, V gene, D gene, clone size, CDR3 DNA, CDR3 protein. A D gene is named only where the DNA matches it firmly. Clone size appears in some rows only: once, few, many, or a class for an expanded clone.

j_gene: TRBJ2-3; v_gene: TRBV9; d_gene: TRBD2; abundance: many; CDR3nt: TGTGCCAGCAGCGTTGGACTAGCGGGTTTCACAGATACGCAGTATTTT; CDR3aa: CASSVGLAGFTDTQYF
j_gene: TRBJ2-3; v_gene: TRBV6-1; d_gene: TRBD2; abundance: few; CDR3nt: TGTGCCAGCAGTACCGGACTAGCTTCGGATACGCAGTATTTT; CDR3aa: CASSTGLASDTQYF
j_gene: TRBJ1-4; v_gene: TRBV3-1; d_gene: TRBD1; abundance: many; CDR3nt: TGTGCCAGCAGCCAGAGGACAGGACGGAGGGAAAAACTGTTTTTT; CDR3aa: CASSQRTGRREKLFF
j_gene: TRBJ2-5; v_gene: TRBV14; d_gene: .; abundance: many; CDR3nt: TGTGCCAGCAGCCAATGGCGTCAGCAAGAGACCCAGTACTTC; CDR3aa: CASSQWRQQETQYF
j_gene: TRBJ2-1; v_gene: TRBV20-1; d_gene: .; abundance: .; CDR3nt: TGCAGTGCTCTACTCCCGAGCTCCTACAATGAGCAGTTCTTC; CDR3aa: CSALLPSSYNEQFF
j_gene: TRBJ1-1; v_gene: TRBV7-2; d_gene: .; abundance: .; CDR3nt: TGTGCCAGCAGCAACGAGGGGGGTAGCCACACTGAAGCTTTCTTT; CDR3aa: CASSNEGGSHTEAFF
j_gene: TRBJ2-3; v_gene: TRBV20-1; d_gene: .; abundance: few; CDR3nt: TGCAGTGCTAGAAACAGGGAGCTTAGCACAGATACGCAGTATTTT; CDR3aa: CSARNRELSTDTQYF
j_gene: TRBJ2-1; v_gene: TRBV28; d_gene: .; abundance: many; CDR3nt: TGTGCCAGCAGTTCCGGGGGATTATCCTACAATGAGCAGTTCTTC; CDR3aa: CASSSGGLSYNEQFF
j_gene: TRBJ1-3; v_gene: TRBV12-3/TRBV12-4; d_gene: .; abundance: .; CDR3nt: TGTGCCAGCAGTTCGCAACCTAGGAAAGCTGGAAACACCATATATTTT; CDR3aa: CASSSQPRKAGNTIYF
j_gene: TRBJ2-1; v_gene: TRBV7-2; d_gene: TRBD2; abundance: many; CDR3nt: TGTGCCAGCAGCCTGGCACTAGCGGGCGTCGTAAGCGTTACCTACAATGAGCAGTTCTTC; CDR3aa: CASSLALAGVVSVTYNEQFF
j_gene: TRBJ2-7; v_gene: TRBV6-1; d_gene: TRBD1; abundance: .; CDR3nt: TGTGCCGCCCACGACAGGGCCAGCTCCTACGAGCAGTACTTC; CDR3aa: CAAHDRASSYEQYF
j_gene: TRBJ2-5; v_gene: TRBV18; d_gene: .; abundance: many; CDR3nt: TGTGCCAGCTCACGCGGAGGGGAGCAAGAGACCCAGTACTTC; CDR3aa: CASSRGGEQETQYF
j_gene: TRBJ2-5; v_gene: TRBV7-2; d_gene: TRBD2; abundance: .; CDR3nt: TGTGCCAGCAGCCCGTGGACTAGCGGAGAGACCCAGTACTTC; CDR3aa: CASSPWTSGETQYF
j_gene: TRBJ2-1; v_gene: TRBV12-3/TRBV12-4; d_gene: .; abundance: many; CDR3nt: TGTGCCAGCAGTTTAGCACTCGGGGCGTCCTACAATGAGCAGTTCTTC; CDR3aa: CASSLALGASYNEQFF
j_gene: TRBJ1-1; v_gene: TRBV18; d_gene: TRBD1; abundance: many; CDR3nt: TGTGCCAGCTCACCCGACAGGGTGAACACTGAAGCTTTCTTT; CDR3aa: CASSPDRVNTEAFF
j_gene: TRBJ2-3; v_gene: TRBV20-1; d_gene: .; abundance: few; CDR3nt: TGCAGTGCTAGAGTAATGGCGCGTAGCACAGATACGCAGTATTTT; CDR3aa: CSARVMARSTDTQYF
j_gene: TRBJ2-5; v_gene: TRBV27; d_gene: TRBD1; abundance: .; CDR3nt: TGTGCCAGCAGTTCAAGGACAGGGTGGGAAGAGACCCAGTACTTC; CDR3aa: CASSSRTGWEETQYF
j_gene: TRBJ2-1; v_gene: TRBV6-2/TRBV6-3; d_gene: .; abundance: .; CDR3nt: TGTGCCAGCAGTGCCGACTGGGCCTCCTACAATGAGCAGTTCTTC; CDR3aa: CASSADWASYNEQFF
j_gene: TRBJ1-5; v_gene: TRBV19; d_gene: TRBD1; abundance: .; CDR3nt: TGTGCCAGTAGACCCCGGACAGGGGGGTATAGCAATCAGCCCCAGCATTTT; CDR3aa: CASRPRTGGYSNQPQHF
j_gene: TRBJ2-7; v_gene: TRBV7-2; d_gene: .; abundance: few; CDR3nt: TGTGCCAGCAGCTTAGAGGACTTTACCTACGAGCAGTACTTC; CDR3aa: CASSLEDFTYEQYF
j_gene: TRBJ1-1; v_gene: TRBV14; d_gene: .; abundance: .; CDR3nt: TGTGCCAGCAGCATATCAAAGAACACTGAAGCTTTCTTT; CDR3aa: CASSISKNTEAFF
j_gene: TRBJ1-3; v_gene: TRBV28; d_gene: .; abundance: few; CDR3nt: TGTGCTACGCGGCCTAGTCGGGCTTGGAACACCATATATTTT; CDR3aa: CATRPSRAWNTIYF
j_gene: TRBJ2-3; v_gene: TRBV29-1; d_gene: TRBD2; abundance: .; CDR3nt: TGCAGCGTTGCGGGACTAGCGGGAGGAAGGGATACGCAGTATTTT; CDR3aa: CSVAGLAGGRDTQYF
j_gene: TRBJ1-4; v_gene: TRBV29-1; d_gene: .; abundance: .; CDR3nt: TGCAGCGTTTCGGGGCGTTCGAATGAAAAACTGTTTTTT; CDR3aa: CSVSGRSNEKLFF
j_gene: TRBJ2-1; v_gene: TRBV4-3; d_gene: .; abundance: few; CDR3nt: TGCGCCAGCAGCCAAGAGAGAAGGGTTAGTCCCCTCTTC; CDR3aa: CASSQERRVSPLF
j_gene: TRBJ1-2; v_gene: TRBV10-3; d_gene: TRBD1; abundance: few; CDR3nt: TGTGCCATCAGGGCCGGGACAGTCTATGGCTACACCTTC; CDR3aa: CAIRAGTVYGYTF
j_gene: TRBJ1-6; v_gene: TRBV29-1; d_gene: .; abundance: few; CDR3nt: TGCAGCGTTGAAGGACAGCTAAATAATAGCTCCTATAATTCACCCCTCCACTTT; CDR3aa: CSVEGQLNNSSYNSPLHF
j_gene: TRBJ1-1; v_gene: TRBV18; d_gene: TRBD1; abundance: few; CDR3nt: TGTGCCAGCTCACCCAAACAGGGGACGGAAGCTTTCTTT; CDR3aa: CASSPKQGTEAFF
j_gene: TRBJ2-6; v_gene: TRBV11-2; d_gene: .; abundance: .; CDR3nt: TGTGCCAGCAGACCCGCGTTCTCTGGGGCCAACGTCCTGACTTTC; CDR3aa: CASRPAFSGANVLTF
j_gene: TRBJ1-4; v_gene: TRBV24-1; d_gene: TRBD1; abundance: many; CDR3nt: TGTGCCACCAGTGAGGGGACAGCAACTAATGAAAAACTGTTTTTT; CDR3aa: CATSEGTATNEKLFF
j_gene: TRBJ2-4; v_gene: TRBV18; d_gene: .; abundance: few; CDR3nt: TGTGCCAGCTCACTGCAGGGCCCTTTAGCCAAAAACATTCAGTACTTC; CDR3aa: CASSLQGPLAKNIQYF
j_gene: TRBJ1-2; v_gene: TRBV24-1; d_gene: TRBD1; abundance: few; CDR3nt: TGTGCCACCGAAGGAGGGGGCAACTATGGCTACACCTTC; CDR3aa: CATEGGGNYGYTF
j_gene: TRBJ2-1; v_gene: TRBV29-1; d_gene: TRBD2; abundance: few; CDR3nt: TGCAGCTCCAGGGTGGGAGGGTACAATGAGCAGTTCTTC; CDR3aa: CSSRVGGYNEQFF
j_gene: TRBJ2-1; v_gene: TRBV7-6; d_gene: TRBD2; abundance: .; CDR3nt: TGTGCCAGCAGCTTAGCGGGGACTAGGAATGTCTATGAGCAGTTCTTC; CDR3aa: CASSLAGTRNVYEQFF
j_gene: TRBJ2-7; v_gene: TRBV6-5; d_gene: .; abundance: many; CDR3nt: TGTGCCAGCAGTGATCCGGGACAGCAGTACTTC; CDR3aa: CASSDPGQQYF
j_gene: TRBJ2-7; v_gene: TRBV20-1; d_gene: .; abundance: many; CDR3nt: TGCAGTGCTAGAGATAATGAGGCCCTCGGCGAGCAGTACTTC; CDR3aa: CSARDNEALGEQYF
j_gene: TRBJ2-7; v_gene: TRBV7-9; d_gene: TRBD1; abundance: many; CDR3nt: TGTGCCAGCAGCACTAGGACAGGGCGAGAGGACGAGCAGTACTTC; CDR3aa: CASSTRTGREDEQYF
j_gene: TRBJ2-1; v_gene: TRBV11-2; d_gene: TRBD2; abundance: many; CDR3nt: TGTGCCAGCAGCCGAGGGACTAGCGGGAGCAATGAGCAGTTCTTC; CDR3aa: CASSRGTSGSNEQFF
j_gene: TRBJ1-5; v_gene: TRBV18; d_gene: .; abundance: .; CDR3nt: TGTGCGAGCTCAGCCTCGGGGCCAGGGATCAATCAGCCCCAGCATTTT; CDR3aa: CASSASGPGINQPQHF
j_gene: TRBJ1-1; v_gene: TRBV5-4; d_gene: .; abundance: few; CDR3nt: TGTGCCAGCAGCTTCGGACCGCCCTTGAACACTGAAGCTTTCTTT; CDR3aa: CASSFGPPLNTEAFF
j_gene: TRBJ2-5; v_gene: TRBV5-1; d_gene: TRBD1; abundance: few; CDR3nt: TGCGCCAGCAGGCCCGGGACAGCCCAAGAGACCCAGTACTTC; CDR3aa: CASRPGTAQETQYF
j_gene: TRBJ2-1; v_gene: TRBV10-3; d_gene: .; abundance: many; CDR3nt: TGTGCCATCAGGGACGGGGACTTAGCCGGGTCTGAGCAGTTCTTC; CDR3aa: CAIRDGDLAGSEQFF
j_gene: TRBJ2-7; v_gene: TRBV12-3/TRBV12-4; d_gene: TRBD2; abundance: .; CDR3nt: TGTGCCAGCAGTTTTGCCCCCAGACTAGCGGGTACAGTGGACGAGCAGTACTTC; CDR3aa: CASSFAPRLAGTVDEQYF